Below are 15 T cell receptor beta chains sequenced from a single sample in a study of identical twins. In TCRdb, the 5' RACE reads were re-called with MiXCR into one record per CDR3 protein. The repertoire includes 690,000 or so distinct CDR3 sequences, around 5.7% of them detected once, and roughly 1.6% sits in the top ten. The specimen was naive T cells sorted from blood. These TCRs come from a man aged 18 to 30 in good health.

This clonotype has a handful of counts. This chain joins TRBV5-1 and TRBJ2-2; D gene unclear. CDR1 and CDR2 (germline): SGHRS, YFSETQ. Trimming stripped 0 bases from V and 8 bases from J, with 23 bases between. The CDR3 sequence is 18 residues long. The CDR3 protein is CASSLADWATGRIGELFF. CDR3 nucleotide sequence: TGCGCCAGCAGCTTGGCCGATTGGGCAACTGGGCGTATAGGGGAGCTGTTTTTT.

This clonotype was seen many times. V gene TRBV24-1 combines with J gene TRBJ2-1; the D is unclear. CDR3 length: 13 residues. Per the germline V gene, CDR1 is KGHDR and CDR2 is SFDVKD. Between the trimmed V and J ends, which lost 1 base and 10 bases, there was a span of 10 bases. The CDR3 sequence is CATSDFQRREQFF. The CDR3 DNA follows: TGTGCCACCAGTGATTTTCAGAGACGGGAGCAGTTCTTC.

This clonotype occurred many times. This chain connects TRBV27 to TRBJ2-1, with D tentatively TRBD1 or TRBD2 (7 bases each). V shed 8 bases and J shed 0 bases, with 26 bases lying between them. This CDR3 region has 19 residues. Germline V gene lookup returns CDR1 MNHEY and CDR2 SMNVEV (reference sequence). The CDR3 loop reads CASFTAGGSLADSYNEQFF. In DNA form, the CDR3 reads TGTGCCAGCTTCACGGCAGGGGGGTCTCTAGCGGACTCCTACAATGAGCAGTTCTTC.

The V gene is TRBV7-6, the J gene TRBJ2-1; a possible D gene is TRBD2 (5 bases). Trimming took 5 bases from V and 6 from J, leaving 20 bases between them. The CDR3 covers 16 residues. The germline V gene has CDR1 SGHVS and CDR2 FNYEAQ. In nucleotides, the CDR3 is TGTGCCAGCAGCCTAACATACGACGGGGATAGCAATGAGCAGTTCTTC. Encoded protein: CASSLTYDGDSNEQFF.

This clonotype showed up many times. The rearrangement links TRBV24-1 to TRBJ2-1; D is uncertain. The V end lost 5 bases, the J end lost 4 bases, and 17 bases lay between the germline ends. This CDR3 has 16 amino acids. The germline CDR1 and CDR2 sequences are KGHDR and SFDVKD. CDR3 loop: CATSAGRNPTYNEQFF. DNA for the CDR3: TGTGCCACCAGTGCAGGCCGGAACCCGACATACAATGAGCAGTTCTTC.

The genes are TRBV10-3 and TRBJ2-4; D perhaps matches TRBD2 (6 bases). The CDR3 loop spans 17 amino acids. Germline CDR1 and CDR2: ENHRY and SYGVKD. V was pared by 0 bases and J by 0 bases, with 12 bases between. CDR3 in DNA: TGTGCCATCAGTGAGTCGCTTGGGGGACTAGCCAAAAACATTCAGTACTTC. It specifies CAISESLGGLAKNIQYF.

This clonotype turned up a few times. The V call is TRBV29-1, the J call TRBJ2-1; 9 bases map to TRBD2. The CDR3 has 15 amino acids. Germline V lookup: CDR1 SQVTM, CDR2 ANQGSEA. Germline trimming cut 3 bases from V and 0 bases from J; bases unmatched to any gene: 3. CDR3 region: CSVEGSGSSYNEQFF. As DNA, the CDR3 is TGCAGCGTTGAGGGTAGCGGGAGCTCCTACAATGAGCAGTTCTTC.

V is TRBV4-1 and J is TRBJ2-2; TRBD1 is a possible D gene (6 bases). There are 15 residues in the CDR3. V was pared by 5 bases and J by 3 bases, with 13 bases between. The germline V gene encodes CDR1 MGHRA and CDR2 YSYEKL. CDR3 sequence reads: CASSGHTGYTGELFF. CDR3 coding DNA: TGCGCCAGCAGCGGGCATACAGGGTACACCGGGGAGCTGTTTTTT.

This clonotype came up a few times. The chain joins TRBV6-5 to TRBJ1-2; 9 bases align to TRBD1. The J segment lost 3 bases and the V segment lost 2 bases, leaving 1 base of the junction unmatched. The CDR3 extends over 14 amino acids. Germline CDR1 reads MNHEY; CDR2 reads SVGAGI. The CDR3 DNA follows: TGTGCCAGCAGTTACACAGGGGGCGACTATGGCTACACCTTC. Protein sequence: CASSYTGGDYGYTF.

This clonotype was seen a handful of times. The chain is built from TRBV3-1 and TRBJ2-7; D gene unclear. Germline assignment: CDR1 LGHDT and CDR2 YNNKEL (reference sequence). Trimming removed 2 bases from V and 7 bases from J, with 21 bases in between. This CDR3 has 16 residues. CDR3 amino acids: CASSQSSQIGLGEQYV. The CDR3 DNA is TGTGCCAGCAGCCAATCCTCCCAGATAGGCCTGGGGGAGCAGTACGTC.

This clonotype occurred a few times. The CDR3 nucleotides read TGTGCCAGCAGTTTAGACAGCAGCGGGGAGCTGTTTTTT. Encoded protein: CASSLDSSGELFF. V is TRBV12-3 or TRBV12-4 and J is TRBJ2-2; D remains ambiguous. CDR3 length: 13 amino acids. V shed 1 base and J shed 7 bases, with 7 bases lying between them.

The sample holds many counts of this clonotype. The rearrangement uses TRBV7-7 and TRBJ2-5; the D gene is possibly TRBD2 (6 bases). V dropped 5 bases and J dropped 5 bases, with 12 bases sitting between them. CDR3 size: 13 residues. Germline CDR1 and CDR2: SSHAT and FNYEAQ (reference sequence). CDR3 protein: CASSVDYRETQYF. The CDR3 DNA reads TGTGCCAGCAGCGTGGACTATAGGGAGACCCAGTACTTC.

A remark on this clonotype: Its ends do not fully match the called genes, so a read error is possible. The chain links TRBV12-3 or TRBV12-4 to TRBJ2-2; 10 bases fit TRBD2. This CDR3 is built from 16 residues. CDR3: CASGLLAGLNTGELFF. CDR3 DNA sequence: TGTGCCAGCGGTTTACTAGCGGGACTTAACACCGGGGAGCTGTTTTTT.

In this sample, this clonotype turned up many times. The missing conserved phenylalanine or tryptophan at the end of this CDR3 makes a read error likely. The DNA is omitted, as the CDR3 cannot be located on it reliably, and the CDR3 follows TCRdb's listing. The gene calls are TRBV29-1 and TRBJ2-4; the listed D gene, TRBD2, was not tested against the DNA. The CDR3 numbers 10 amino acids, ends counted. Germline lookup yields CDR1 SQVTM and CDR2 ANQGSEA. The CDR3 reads CSALAGGPLL.

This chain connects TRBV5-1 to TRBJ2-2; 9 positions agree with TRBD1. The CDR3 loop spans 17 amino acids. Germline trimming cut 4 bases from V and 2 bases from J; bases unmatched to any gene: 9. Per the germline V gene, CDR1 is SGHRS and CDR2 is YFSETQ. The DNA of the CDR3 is TGCGCCAGCAGCCCCTATATACAGGGGGCTAACACCGGGGAGCTGTTTTTT. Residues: CASSPYIQGANTGELFF.